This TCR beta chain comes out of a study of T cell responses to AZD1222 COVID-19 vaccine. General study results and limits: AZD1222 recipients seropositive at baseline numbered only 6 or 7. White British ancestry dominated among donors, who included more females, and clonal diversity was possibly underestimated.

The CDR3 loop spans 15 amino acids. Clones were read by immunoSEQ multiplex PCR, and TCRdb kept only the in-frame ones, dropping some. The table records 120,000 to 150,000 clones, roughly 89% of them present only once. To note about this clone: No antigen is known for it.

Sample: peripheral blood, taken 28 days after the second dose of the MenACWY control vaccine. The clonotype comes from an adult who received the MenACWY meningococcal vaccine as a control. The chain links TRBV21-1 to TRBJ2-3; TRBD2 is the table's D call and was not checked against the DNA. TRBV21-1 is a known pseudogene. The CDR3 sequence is CASRPRVQRVHTQYF. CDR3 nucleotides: TGTGCCAGCAGACCGAGAGTTCAGAGGGTTCATACGCAGTATTTT.